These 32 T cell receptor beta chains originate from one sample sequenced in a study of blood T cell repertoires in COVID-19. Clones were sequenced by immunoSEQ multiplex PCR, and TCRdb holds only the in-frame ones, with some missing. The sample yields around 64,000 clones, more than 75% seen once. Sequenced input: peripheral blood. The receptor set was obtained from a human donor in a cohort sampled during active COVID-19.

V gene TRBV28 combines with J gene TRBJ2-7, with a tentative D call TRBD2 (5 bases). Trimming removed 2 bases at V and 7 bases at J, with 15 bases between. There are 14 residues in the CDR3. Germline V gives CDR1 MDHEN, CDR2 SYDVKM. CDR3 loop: CASSLPSGHGEQYF. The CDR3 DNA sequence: TGTGCCAGCAGTTTACCCAGCGGCCATGGGGAGCAGTACTTC.

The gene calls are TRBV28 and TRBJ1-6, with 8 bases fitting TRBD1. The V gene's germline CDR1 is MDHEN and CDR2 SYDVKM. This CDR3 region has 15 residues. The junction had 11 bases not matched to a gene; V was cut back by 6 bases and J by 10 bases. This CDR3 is CASRDGTGRGSPLHF. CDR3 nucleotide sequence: TGTGCCAGCAGAGACGGGACAGGAAGGGGCTCACCCCTCCACTTT.

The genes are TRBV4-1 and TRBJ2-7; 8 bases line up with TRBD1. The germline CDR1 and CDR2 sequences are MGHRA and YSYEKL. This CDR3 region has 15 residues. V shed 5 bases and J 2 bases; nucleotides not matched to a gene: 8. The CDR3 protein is CASSTMLQGAYEQYF. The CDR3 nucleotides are TGCGCCAGCAGCACAATGCTACAGGGGGCCTACGAGCAGTACTTC.

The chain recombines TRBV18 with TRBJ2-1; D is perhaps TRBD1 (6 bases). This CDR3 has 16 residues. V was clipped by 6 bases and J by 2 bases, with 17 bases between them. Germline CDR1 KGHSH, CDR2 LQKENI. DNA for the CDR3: TGTGCCAGCTCCCCTCCAGGGGTGGAACCCTACAATGAGCAGTTCTTC. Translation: CASSPPGVEPYNEQFF.

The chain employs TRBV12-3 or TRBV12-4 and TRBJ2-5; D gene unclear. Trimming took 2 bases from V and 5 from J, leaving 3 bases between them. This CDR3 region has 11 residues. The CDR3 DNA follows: TGTGCCAGCAGTTTACAGGAGACCCAGTACTTC. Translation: CASSLQETQYF.

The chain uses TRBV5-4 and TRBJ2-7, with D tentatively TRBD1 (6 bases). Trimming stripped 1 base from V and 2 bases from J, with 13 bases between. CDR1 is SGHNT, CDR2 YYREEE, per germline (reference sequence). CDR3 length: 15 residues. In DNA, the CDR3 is TGTGCCAGCAGCTTGATAAGGGACATAACCTACGAGCAGTACTTC. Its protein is CASSLIRDITYEQYF.

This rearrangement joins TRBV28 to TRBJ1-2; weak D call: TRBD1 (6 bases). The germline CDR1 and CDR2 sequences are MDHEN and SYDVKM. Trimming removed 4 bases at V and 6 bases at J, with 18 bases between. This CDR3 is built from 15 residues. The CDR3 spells CASSSGAQGFNGYTF. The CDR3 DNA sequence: TGTGCCAGCAGTTCTGGGGCACAGGGATTCAATGGCTACACCTTC.

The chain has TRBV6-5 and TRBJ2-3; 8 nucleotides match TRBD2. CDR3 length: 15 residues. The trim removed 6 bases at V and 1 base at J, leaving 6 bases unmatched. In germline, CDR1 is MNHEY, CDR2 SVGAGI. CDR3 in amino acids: CASRLAGTRTDTQYF. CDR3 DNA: TGTGCCAGCAGGCTAGCGGGCACTCGCACAGATACGCAGTATTTT.

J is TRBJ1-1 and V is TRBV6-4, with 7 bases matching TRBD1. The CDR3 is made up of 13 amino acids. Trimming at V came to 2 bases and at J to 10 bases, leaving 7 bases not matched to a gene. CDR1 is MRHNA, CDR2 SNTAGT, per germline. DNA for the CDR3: TGTGCCAGCAGTGACAATGAAGGGGGCGCAGCTTTCTTT. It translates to CASSDNEGGAAFF.

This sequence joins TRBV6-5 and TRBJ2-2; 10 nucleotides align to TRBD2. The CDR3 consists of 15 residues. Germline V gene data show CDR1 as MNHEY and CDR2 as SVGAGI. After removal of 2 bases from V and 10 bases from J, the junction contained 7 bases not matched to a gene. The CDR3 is CASSYQSGRVKELFF. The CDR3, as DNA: TGTGCCAGCAGTTACCAGAGCGGGAGGGTTAAGGAGCTGTTTTTT.

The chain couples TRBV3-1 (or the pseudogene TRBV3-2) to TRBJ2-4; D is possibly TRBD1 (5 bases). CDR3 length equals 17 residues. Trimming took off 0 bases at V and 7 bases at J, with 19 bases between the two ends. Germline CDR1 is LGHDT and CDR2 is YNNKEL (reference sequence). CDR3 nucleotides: TGTGCCAGCAGCCAAGAAGGGGCCCCGTCAGGTACCAACATTCAGTACTTC. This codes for CASSQEGAPSGTNIQYF.

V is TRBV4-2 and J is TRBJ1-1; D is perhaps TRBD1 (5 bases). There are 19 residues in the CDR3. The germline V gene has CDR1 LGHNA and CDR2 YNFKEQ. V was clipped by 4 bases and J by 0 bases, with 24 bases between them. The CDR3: CASSRDYRDTPLMNTEAFF. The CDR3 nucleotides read TGTGCCAGCAGCCGGGACTACCGCGACACTCCCTTGATGAACACTGAAGCTTTCTTT.

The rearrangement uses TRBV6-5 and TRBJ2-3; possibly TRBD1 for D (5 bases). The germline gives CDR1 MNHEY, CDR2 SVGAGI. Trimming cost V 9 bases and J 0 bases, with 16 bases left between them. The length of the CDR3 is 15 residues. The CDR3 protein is CASINRQLSTDTQYF. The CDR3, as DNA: TGTGCCAGTATCAACAGGCAACTTAGCACAGATACGCAGTATTTT.

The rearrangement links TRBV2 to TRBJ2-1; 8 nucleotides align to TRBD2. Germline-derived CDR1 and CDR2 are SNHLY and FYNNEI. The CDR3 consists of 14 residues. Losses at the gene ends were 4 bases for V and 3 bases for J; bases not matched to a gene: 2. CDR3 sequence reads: CASSGLARYNEQFF. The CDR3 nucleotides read TGTGCCAGCAGTGGACTAGCGCGCTACAATGAGCAGTTCTTC.

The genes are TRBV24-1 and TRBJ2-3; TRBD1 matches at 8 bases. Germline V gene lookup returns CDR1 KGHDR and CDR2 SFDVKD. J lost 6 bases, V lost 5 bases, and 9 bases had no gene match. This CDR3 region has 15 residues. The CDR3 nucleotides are TGTGCCACCAGTGCCCTAAGACAGGGGTCGGATACGCAGTATTTT. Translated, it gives CATSALRQGSDTQYF.

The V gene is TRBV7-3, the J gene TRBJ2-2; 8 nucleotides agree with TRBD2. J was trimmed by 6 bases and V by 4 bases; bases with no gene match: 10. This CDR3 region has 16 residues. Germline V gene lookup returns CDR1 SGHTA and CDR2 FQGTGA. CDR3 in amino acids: CASSSLGTRVAGELFF. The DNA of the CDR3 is TGTGCCAGCAGCTCTCTCGGGACTAGAGTGGCCGGGGAGCTGTTTTTT.

CDR3 amino acids: CASSSKTSGTISGEQFF. As DNA, the CDR3 is TGTGCCAGTAGTTCAAAGACTAGCGGGACGATTTCGGGTGAGCAGTTCTTC. The V call is TRBV19, the J call TRBJ2-1; 11 bases match TRBD2. Trimming removed 5 bases from V and 9 bases from J; junction bases left unmatched: 15. The CDR3 is 17 amino acids. CDR1 is LNHDA, CDR2 SQIVND, per germline (reference sequence).

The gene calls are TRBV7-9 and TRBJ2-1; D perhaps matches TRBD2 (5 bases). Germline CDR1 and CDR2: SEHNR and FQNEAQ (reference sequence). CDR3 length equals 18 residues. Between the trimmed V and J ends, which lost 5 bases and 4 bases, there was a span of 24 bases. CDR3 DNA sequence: TGTGCCAGCAGCAACGGCAGAACCGATAACCCGGGATACAATGAGCAGTTCTTC. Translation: CASSNGRTDNPGYNEQFF.

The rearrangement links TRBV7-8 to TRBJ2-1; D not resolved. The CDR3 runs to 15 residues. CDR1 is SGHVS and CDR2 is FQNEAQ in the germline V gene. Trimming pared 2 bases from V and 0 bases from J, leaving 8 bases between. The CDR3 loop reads CASSLFTDSYNEQFF. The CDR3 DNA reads TGTGCCAGCAGCTTATTTACAGACTCCTACAATGAGCAGTTCTTC.

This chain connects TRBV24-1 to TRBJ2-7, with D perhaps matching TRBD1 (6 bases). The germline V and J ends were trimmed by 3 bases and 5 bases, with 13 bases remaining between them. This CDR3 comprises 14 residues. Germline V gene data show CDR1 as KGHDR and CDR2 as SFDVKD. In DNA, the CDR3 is TGTGCCACCAGTGATGGCAGGGGCATCAACGAGCAGTACTTC. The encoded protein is CATSDGRGINEQYF.

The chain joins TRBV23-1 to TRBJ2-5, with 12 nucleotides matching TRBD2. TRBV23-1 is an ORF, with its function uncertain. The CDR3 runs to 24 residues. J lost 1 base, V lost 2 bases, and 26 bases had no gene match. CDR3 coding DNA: TGCGCCAGCAGTCAACATCAACCCCCCGATAGACTAGCGGGAGCGACATGTCTCCAAGAGACCCAGTACTTC. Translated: CASSQHQPPDRLAGATCLQETQYF.

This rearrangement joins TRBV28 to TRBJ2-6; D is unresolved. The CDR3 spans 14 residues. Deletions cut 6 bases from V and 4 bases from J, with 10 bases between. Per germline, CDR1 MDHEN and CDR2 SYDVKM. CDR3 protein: CASRSSPGANVLTF. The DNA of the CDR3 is TGTGCCAGCAGAAGCTCCCCCGGGGCCAACGTCCTGACTTTC.

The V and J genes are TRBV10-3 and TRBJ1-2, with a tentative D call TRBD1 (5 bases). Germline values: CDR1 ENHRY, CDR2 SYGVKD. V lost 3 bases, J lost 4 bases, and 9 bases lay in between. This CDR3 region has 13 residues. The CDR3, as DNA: TGTGCCATCAGTGACGACAGAGGCTATGGCTACACCTTC. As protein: CAISDDRGYGYTF.

In DNA, the CDR3 is TGTGCCAGCAGCTTACTCCCTAGCGTTCTCACAGATACGCAGTATTTT. Protein: CASSLLPSVLTDTQYF. V is TRBV7-6 and J is TRBJ2-3, with D possibly matching TRBD2 (6 bases). Germline lookup yields CDR1 SGHVS and CDR2 FNYEAQ. V was shortened by 2 bases and J by 2 bases, with 14 bases between the two germline ends. The CDR3 is 16 amino acids.

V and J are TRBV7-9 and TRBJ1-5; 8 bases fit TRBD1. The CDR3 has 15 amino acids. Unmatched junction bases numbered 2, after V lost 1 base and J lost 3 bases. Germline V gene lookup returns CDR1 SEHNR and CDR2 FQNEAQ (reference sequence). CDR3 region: CASSLGTGINQPQHF. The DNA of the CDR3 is TGTGCCAGCAGCTTAGGGACAGGGATCAATCAGCCCCAGCATTTT. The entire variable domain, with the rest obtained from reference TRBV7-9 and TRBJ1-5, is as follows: DTGVSQNPRHKITKRGQNVTFRCDPISEHNRLYWYRQTLGQGPEFLTYFQNEAQLEKSRLLSDRFSAERPKGSFSTLEIQRTEQGDSAMYLCASSLGTGINQPQHFGDGTRLSIL.

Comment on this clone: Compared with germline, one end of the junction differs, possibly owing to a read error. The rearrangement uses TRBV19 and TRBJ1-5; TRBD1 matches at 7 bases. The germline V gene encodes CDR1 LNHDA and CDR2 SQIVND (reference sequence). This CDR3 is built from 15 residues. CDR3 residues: CASSNRGNSNQPQHF. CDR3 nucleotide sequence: TGTGCCAGCAGTAACAGGGGAAATAGCAATCAGCCCCAGCATTTT.

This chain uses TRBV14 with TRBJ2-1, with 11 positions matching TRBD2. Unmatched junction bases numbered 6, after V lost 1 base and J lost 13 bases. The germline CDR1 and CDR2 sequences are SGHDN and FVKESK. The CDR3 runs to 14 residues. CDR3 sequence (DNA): TGTGCCAGCAGCCAAGCTCTAGGGACTAGCGGACAGTTCTTC. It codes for CASSQALGTSGQFF. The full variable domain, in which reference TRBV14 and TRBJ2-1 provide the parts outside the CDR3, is EAGVTQFPSHSVIEKGQTVTLRCDPISGHDNLYWYRRVMGKEIKFLLHFVKESKQDESGMPNNRFLAERTGGTYSTLKVQPAELEDSGVYFCASSQALGTSGQFFGPGTRLTVL.

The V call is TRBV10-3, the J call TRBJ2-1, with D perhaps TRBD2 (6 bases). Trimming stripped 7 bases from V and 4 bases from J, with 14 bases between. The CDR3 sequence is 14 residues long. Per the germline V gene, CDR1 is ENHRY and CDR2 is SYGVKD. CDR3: CAIKRAGRYNEQFF. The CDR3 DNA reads TGTGCCATCAAACGTGCGGGACGGTACAATGAGCAGTTCTTC.

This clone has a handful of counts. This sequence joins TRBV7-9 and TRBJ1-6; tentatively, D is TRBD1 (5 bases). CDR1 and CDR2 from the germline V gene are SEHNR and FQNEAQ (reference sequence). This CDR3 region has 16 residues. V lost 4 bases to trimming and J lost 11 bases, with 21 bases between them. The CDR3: CASSSPRDSFSTPLHF. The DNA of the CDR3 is TGTGCCAGCAGCTCCCCCCGGGACTCCTTTTCTACACCCCTCCACTTT.

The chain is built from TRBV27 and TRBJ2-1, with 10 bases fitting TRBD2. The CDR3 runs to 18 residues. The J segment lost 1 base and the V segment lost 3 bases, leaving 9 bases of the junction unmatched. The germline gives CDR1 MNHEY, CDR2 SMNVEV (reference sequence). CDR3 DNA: TGTGCCAGCAGTTTTATTAGAGCGGGAGGGTATTCCTACAATGAGCAGTTCTTC. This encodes CASSFIRAGGYSYNEQFF.

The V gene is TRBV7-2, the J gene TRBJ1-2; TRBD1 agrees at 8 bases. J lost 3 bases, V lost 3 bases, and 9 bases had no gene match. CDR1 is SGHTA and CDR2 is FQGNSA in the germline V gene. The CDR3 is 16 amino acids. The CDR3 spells CASSLTTDRGYYGYTF. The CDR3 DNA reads TGTGCCAGCAGCTTGACGACAGACAGGGGATACTATGGCTACACCTTC. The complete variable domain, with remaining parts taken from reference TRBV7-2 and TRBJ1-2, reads GAGVSQSPSNKVTEKGKDVELRCDPISGHTALYWYRQSLGQGLEFLIYFQGNSAPDKSGLPSDRFSAERTGGSVSTLTIQRTQQEDSAVYLCASSLTTDRGYYGYTFGSGTRLTVV.

In nucleotides, the CDR3 is TGTGCCAGCAGTTTAGGACTAGTTCCCTACGAGCAGTACTTC. Translated, it gives CASSLGLVPYEQYF. V gene TRBV28 combines with J gene TRBJ2-7, with 7 bases matching TRBD2. The germline CDR1 and CDR2 sequences are MDHEN and SYDVKM. The CDR3 is 14 residues long. The trim removed 2 bases at V and 2 bases at J, leaving 3 bases unmatched.